This is a list of T cell receptor beta chains from one sample in a study of shared clonotypes between healthy human individuals. Using immunoSEQ multiplex PCR, the repertoire was profiled, and TCRdb retains in-frame clones only, with some absent. Among some 2,500,000 clones listed, roughly 92% were seen once. The sample comprised naive CD4+ T cells from PBMCs. The receptors shown here come from a man younger than 30 in good health. Some clones in this sample may be carry-over from other donors' samples. CDR3s include the opening cysteine and the closing phenylalanine or tryptophan. A D gene is named only where the DNA matches it firmly. The size entry is marked missing in some rows and otherwise reads once, few, many or a size class.

size	V	D	J	CDR3	DNA
NA	TRBV6-5	NA	TRBJ1-4	CASRTLGSEKLFF	TGTGCCAGCAGGACCCTGGGTAGTGAAAAACTGTTTTTT
NA	TRBV2	NA	TRBJ2-7	CASSTRDLGEQYF	TGTGCCAGCAGTACCCGGGACCTGGGGGAGCAGTACTTC
NA	TRBV19	NA	TRBJ2-7	CASSPQGLDEQYF	TGTGCCAGTAGTCCCCAGGGGTTAGACGAGCAGTACTTC
NA	TRBV28	NA	TRBJ2-3	CASSLMRRPYFTDTQYF	TGTGCCAGCAGTTTAATGCGGCGCCCGTATTTCACAGATACGCAGTATTTT
NA	TRBV2	TRBD1	TRBJ2-7	CASSQETGLAHEQYF	TGTGCCAGCAGCCAAGAGACAGGGCTCGCCCACGAGCAGTACTTC
NA	TRBV12-5	TRBD1	TRBJ2-1	CASGLGDRDANEQFF	TGTGCTAGTGGTTTAGGGGACAGGGACGCCAATGAGCAGTTCTTC
NA	TRBV28	NA	TRBJ1-3	CASSQAGNTIYF	TGTGCCAGCAGTCAAGCTGGAAACACCATATATTTT
NA	TRBV7-2	TRBD2	TRBJ2-1	CASAYRLAGYNEQFF	TGTGCCAGCGCATACAGACTAGCGGGGTACAATGAGCAGTTCTTC
few	TRBV28	NA	TRBJ2-2	CASIRILNTGELFF	TGTGCCAGCATACGGATCCTTAACACCGGGGAGCTGTTTTTT
NA	TRBV5-1	NA	TRBJ2-2	CASGIGTGELFF	TGCGCCAGCGGCATAGGGACCGGGGAGCTGTTTTTT
NA	TRBV28	TRBD2	TRBJ2-2	CASSLTSGRAKAGELFF	TGTGCCAGCAGTCTGACTAGCGGGAGGGCCAAGGCCGGGGAGCTGTTTTTT
NA	TRBV5-4	NA	TRBJ2-3	CASSSRADTQYF	TGTGCCAGCAGCTCTCGAGCAGATACGCAGTATTTT
NA	TRBV5-4	TRBD1	TRBJ1-2	CASSLPGTGADGYTF	TGTGCCAGCAGCTTACCCGGGACAGGGGCGGATGGCTACACCTTC
NA	TRBV5-4	TRBD2	TRBJ2-7	CASASGGRGSYEQYF	TGTGCCAGCGCTTCGGGAGGGAGAGGGTCCTACGAGCAGTACTTC
NA	TRBV28	TRBD1	TRBJ1-4	CASSPPYRGSEKLFF	TGTGCCAGCAGTCCGCCGTACAGGGGAAGTGAAAAACTGTTTTTT
NA	TRBV28	NA	TRBJ1-1	CASSFPGPPGTEAFF	TGTGCCAGCAGTTTTCCCGGGCCCCCGGGGACTGAAGCTTTCTTT
NA	TRBV7-3	TRBD1	TRBJ2-5	CASSLTGTGSGETQYF	TGTGCCAGCAGCTTAACCGGGACAGGGTCGGGAGAGACCCAGTACTTC
NA	TRBV9	NA	TRBJ2-2	CASSVYPGMNTGELFF	TGTGCCAGCAGCGTATATCCAGGGATGAACACCGGGGAGCTGTTTTTT
NA	TRBV27	TRBD1	TRBJ1-4	CASRPGQGNEKLFF	TGTGCCAGCAGACCGGGACAGGGGAATGAAAAACTGTTTTTT
NA	TRBV5-1	TRBD2	TRBJ2-5	CASSRELAGRETQYF	TGCGCCAGCAGCAGAGAACTAGCGGGAAGAGAGACCCAGTACTTC
NA	TRBV5-6	NA	TRBJ2-3	CASSSTGTYNQDTQYF	TGTGCCAGCAGCTCAACCGGGACATATAACCAAGATACGCAGTATTTT
once	TRBV28	TRBD1	TRBJ2-3	CASMVRDRPQYF	TGTGCCAGTATGGTCCGGGACAGGCCACAGTATTTT
NA	TRBV9	TRBD1	TRBJ2-7	CASSVAGTGSHEQYF	TGTGCCAGCAGCGTAGCGGGGACAGGGAGCCACGAGCAGTACTTC
NA	TRBV7-2	NA	TRBJ2-7	CASSLDYEQYF	TGTGCCAGCAGCCTGGACTACGAGCAGTACTTC
few	TRBV5-1	NA	TRBJ2-2	CASSLGTNTGELFF	TGCGCCAGCAGCTTGGGAACGAACACCGGGGAGCTGTTTTTT
NA	TRBV10-1	NA	TRBJ1-1	CASKSRAEAFF	TGCGCCAGCAAATCGCGCGCTGAAGCTTTCTTT
NA	TRBV11-2	TRBD2	TRBJ2-1	CASSSIAGGTNEQFF	TGTGCCAGCAGCTCAATAGCGGGAGGTACCAATGAGCAGTTCTTC
NA	TRBV7-6	TRBD2	TRBJ2-7	CASSLGHFPGLPPEQYF	TGTGCCAGCAGCTTAGGTCATTTCCCGGGACTACCCCCCGAGCAGTACTTC
NA	TRBV5-1	NA	TRBJ2-2	CASSLAGAATGELFF	TGCGCCAGCAGCTTGGCAGGGGCCGCCACCGGGGAGCTGTTTTTT
NA	TRBV4-1	NA	TRBJ2-7	CASSQDGRAKKYF	TGCGCCAGCAGCCAAGACGGTCGAGCTAAGAAGTACTTC
NA	TRBV5-6	TRBD1	TRBJ1-1	CASSSGGHTEAFF	TGTGCCAGCAGCTCAGGGGGCCACACTGAAGCTTTCTTT
NA	TRBV29-1	TRBD1	TRBJ2-3	CSVRQGVSTDTQYF	TGCAGCGTCCGACAGGGGGTTAGCACAGATACGCAGTATTTT
once	TRBV9	NA	TRBJ2-3	CASSVSPQLYGPQYF	TGTGCCAGCAGCGTATCCCCCCAACTCTACGGGCCGCAGTATTTT
NA	TRBV28	NA	TRBJ1-2	CASSLVLGGYGYTF	TGTGCCAGCAGTTTGGTTCTGGGTGGCTATGGCTACACCTTC
NA	TRBV4-3	TRBD1	TRBJ1-2	CASSQDVGQIYGYTF	TGCGCCAGCAGCCAAGACGTGGGACAGATCTATGGCTACACCTTC
NA	TRBV29-1	TRBD2	TRBJ2-1	CSPPGLAENNEQFF	TGCAGCCCGCCGGGACTAGCGGAAAACAATGAGCAGTTCTTC